This TCR beta chain came from a study of vaccination effects on CD4 cells after COVID-19 (dated 2022 in TCRdb). Broadly, across the study: To identify antigen-specific CD4+ T cell clonotypes by their expansion, the ViraFEST assay first stimulated PBMC with viral peptide pools and then applied TCR sequencing. Two doses of either the BNT162b2 or the mRNA-1273 mRNA SARS-CoV-2 vaccine were administered to participants. Pre-vaccine samples were drawn from a couple of convalescent patients 16 days and one week before the first dose, at 142 and 148 days after COVID-19 diagnosis. Under 2.5 million PBMC per well were cultured with about 9 ug/ml peptides in IMDM containing approximately 4.7% human AB serum, approximately 10 IU/ml IL-2 and gentamicin. SARS-CoV-2 spike-specific CD4+ TCR repertoires from before and after mRNA vaccination were compared in COVID-19 convalescent patients and in infection-naive vaccine recipients. Altogether, roughly 10 COVID-19 convalescent patients and several SARS-CoV-2-naive healthy vaccine recipients made up the full study. Cultures from other donors in the study were sequenced with the Oncomine TCR Beta short-read assay on an Illumina iSeq 100.

Comments on this clone: It has no known antigen specificity. Base qualities are not recorded, but no much larger clone differs from it by a single base.

General study outcomes and caveats: For convalescent patients, new clones induced by the vaccine made up most of the post-vaccine spike-reactive repertoire, and these new clones were largely distinct from the clones induced by infection. Both infection-induced and vaccine-induced clones contracted markedly at late post-vaccination timepoints, which is consistent with waning T cell responses. Only a small number of convalescent patients were included, and no early post-infection timepoints were available, which limited the study.

Compared with germline, V lacks 0 bases and J lacks 9 bases; bases without a gene match: 3. From its cysteine to its phenylalanine, the CDR3 spans 15 amino acids. The only DNA kept is the CDR3, 45 bases in frame from the first base. From the germline V gene, CDR1 is SGHTA and CDR2 is FQGTGA. Library creation used the immunoSEQ multiplex PCR assay. DNA from the cultured, isolated CD4+ T cells was subjected to TCR beta CDR3 sequencing. In the original analysis: The analysis removed non-productive TCR sequences, trimmed reads to the CDR3 region, and retained only CDR3s that were 7 or more amino acids long. The MANAFEST web app was used to pick out antigen-specific clonotypes by comparing their expansion in peptide wells with that in reference cultures. To count as positive, a clone had to show expansion at FDR<0.05 compared with the reference and with all other wells, an odds ratio above 5, and a frequency above 0.1% in two replicate wells. Clonotypes significantly expanded in SARS-CoV-2 spike wells and in at least one common cold coronavirus spike condition were defined as cross-reactive. Using the stringdist R package, CDR3 similarity was measured by Levenshtein distance, and unrooted trees were constructed with ape in R 3.6.1. In its TCRdb copy, this immuneACCESS table keeps in-frame sequences only and misses some clones. Where compared with another copy, unresolved V genes explain less than half of these, and the others have no known cause. Clonal size and the V and J genes are those of that table, whereas D and trimming came from the DNA. This sample comprises 45,000 to 60,000 clones, roughly 76% of them detected only once. The ten biggest clones cover 12% of the sample.

After more than 9 days of culture, CD4+ T cells were isolated with the EasySep CD4+ T cell isolation kit. Convalescent patients had PCR-confirmed SARS-CoV-2 infection between March and December 2020, before Alpha, Beta and Delta variants emerged in the United States. On days 3 and 7, half of the culture medium was replaced with fresh IL-2-containing medium. Unless otherwise noted, each peptide stimulation condition was cultured in triplicate wells. Using Ficoll-Paque Plus gradient centrifugation, PBMC were separated from whole blood and then either used fresh or cryopreserved at -140C. The QIAamp micro DNA kit was used to extract genomic DNA from the cultured CD4+ T cells.

Source: CD4+ T cells from PBMCs cultured without peptide, taken before COVID-19 vaccination. The chain links TRBV7-3 with TRBJ1-6, with TRBD1 identical over 9 junction bases. The source is a human donor who had a prior SARS-CoV-2 infection. The CDR3 here reads CASSLTGQGTSPLHF. The DNA sequence reads TGTGCCAGCAGCTTAACTGGACAGGGGACTTCACCCCTCCACTTT.